This TCR beta chain is from a study of T cell changes during pregnancy in multiple sclerosis (dated by TCRdb to about 2019). With regard to the full study: The study looked at changes in the T cell repertoire across pregnancy in women with multiple sclerosis.

CDR1 and CDR2 are read off the germline V gene (reference sequence) as PRHDT and FYEKMQ. The CDR3, from cysteine to phenylalanine, totals 14 residues. Solely the CDR3 DNA is kept, with 42 bases framed from the first base. V loses 5 bases, J loses 3 bases, and the germline ends lie 13 bases apart. The library was built by means of the immunoSEQ multiplex PCR assay. TCRdb's version of the immuneACCESS table is confined to in-frame rearrangements and falls short of the full clone set. An unresolved V gene accounts for under half of the shortfall where checked; the remainder is of unknown origin. Here the sample has about 59,000 clones; about 93% occur a single time. The ten largest clonotypes hold approximately 2.5% of the sample. Points on this clone: Its recognized antigen is unknown. No much larger clone exists at a distance of one base, and base qualities are not known.

The sequence links TRBV13 to TRBJ1-1; TRBD1 might be the D gene, on 5 matching bases. The sequencing used CD8+ T cells from peripheral blood mononuclear cells, collected in the third trimester of pregnancy. This sequence was found in a female donor with multiple sclerosis, enrolled in a pregnancy study. The nucleotide sequence reads TGTGCCAGCAGCCAATCAGGAGGGGACACTGAAGCTTTCTTT. Its product reads: CASSQSGGDTEAFF.